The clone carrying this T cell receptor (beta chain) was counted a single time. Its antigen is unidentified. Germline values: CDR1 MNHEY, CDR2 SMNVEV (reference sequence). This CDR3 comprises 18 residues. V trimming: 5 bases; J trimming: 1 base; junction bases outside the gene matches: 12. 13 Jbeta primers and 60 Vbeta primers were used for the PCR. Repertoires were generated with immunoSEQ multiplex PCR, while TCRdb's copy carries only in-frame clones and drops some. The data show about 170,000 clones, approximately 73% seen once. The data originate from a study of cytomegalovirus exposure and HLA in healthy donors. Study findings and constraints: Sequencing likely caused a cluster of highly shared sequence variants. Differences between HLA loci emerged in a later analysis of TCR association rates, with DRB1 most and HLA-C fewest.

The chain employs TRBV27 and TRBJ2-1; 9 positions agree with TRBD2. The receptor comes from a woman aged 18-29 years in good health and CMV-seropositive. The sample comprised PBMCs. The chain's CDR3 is CASSQRPAGGPSYNEQFF. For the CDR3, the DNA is TGTGCCAGCAGTCAACGGCCGGCGGGGGGGCCTTCCTACAATGAGCAGTTCTTC.